This TCR beta chain was identified in a study of OX40 agonist ivuxolimab in advanced cancers. Method: immunoSEQ multiplex PCR; TCRdb's copy keeps in-frame clones and lacks some. The sample has fewer than 45,000 clones, 84% seen once; the top ten hold around 1.9%. The germline V gene has CDR1 SGHVS and CDR2 FQNEAQ. The CDR3 is 14 residues long. J gave up 4 bases and V 5 bases, and 4 bases lay outside the gene matches. V gene TRBV7-8 combines with J gene TRBJ1-1, with 10 bases matching TRBD1. The origin of this receptor is an adult with an advanced solid tumor such as melanoma, head and neck, liver or kidney cancer. The input for sequencing was CD4+ or CD8+ T cells sorted from blood, taken in a trial of the OX40 agonist ivuxolimab. CDR3: CASSPGQGFTEAFF. The CDR3 DNA sequence: TGTGCCAGCAGCCCGGGACAGGGGTTCACTGAAGCTTTCTTT. Variable domain in full (rest from reference TRBV7-8 and TRBJ1-1): GAGVSQSPRYKVAKRGQDVALRCDPISGHVSLFWYQQALGQGPEFLTYFQNEAQLDKSGLPSDRFFAERPEGSVSTLKIQRTQQEDSAVYLCASSPGQGFTEAFFGQGTRLTVV.